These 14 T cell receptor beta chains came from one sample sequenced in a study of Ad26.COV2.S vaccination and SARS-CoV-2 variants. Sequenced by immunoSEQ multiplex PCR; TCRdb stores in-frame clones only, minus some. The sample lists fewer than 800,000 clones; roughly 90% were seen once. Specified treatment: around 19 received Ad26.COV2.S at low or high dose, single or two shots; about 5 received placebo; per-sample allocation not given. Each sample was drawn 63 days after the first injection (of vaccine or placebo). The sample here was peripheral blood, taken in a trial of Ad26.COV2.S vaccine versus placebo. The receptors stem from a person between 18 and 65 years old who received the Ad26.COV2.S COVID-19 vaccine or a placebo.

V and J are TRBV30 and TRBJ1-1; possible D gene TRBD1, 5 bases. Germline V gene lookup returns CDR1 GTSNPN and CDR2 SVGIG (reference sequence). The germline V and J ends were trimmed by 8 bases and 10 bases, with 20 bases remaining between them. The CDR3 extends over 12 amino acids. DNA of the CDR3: TGTGCCGGCGCCGGGACGCCGGGGGGAGCTTTCTTT. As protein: CAGAGTPGGAFF.

The CDR3 is CASSYSSRGDTEAFF. The CDR3 DNA sequence: TGTGCCAGCAGTTACTCGAGTAGGGGGGACACTGAAGCTTTCTTT. This sequence joins TRBV6-5 and TRBJ1-1, with a weak D call TRBD1 (6 bases). Trimming removed 0 bases at V and 3 bases at J, with 11 bases between. Germline V CDR1 and CDR2: MNHEY, SVGAGI. There are 15 residues in the CDR3.

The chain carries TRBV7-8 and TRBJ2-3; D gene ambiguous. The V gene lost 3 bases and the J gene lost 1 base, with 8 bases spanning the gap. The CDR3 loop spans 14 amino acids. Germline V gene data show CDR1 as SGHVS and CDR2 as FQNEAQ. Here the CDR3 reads CASSFFGGTDTQYF. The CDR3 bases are TGTGCCAGCAGCTTCTTTGGGGGCACAGATACGCAGTATTTT.

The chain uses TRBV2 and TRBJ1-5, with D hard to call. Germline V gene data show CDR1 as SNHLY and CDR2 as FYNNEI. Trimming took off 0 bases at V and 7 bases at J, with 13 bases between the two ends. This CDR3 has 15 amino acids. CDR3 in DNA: TGTGCCAGCAGTGAAGCACGGTCCGCGAGGCAGCCCCAGCATTTT. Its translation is CASSEARSARQPQHF.

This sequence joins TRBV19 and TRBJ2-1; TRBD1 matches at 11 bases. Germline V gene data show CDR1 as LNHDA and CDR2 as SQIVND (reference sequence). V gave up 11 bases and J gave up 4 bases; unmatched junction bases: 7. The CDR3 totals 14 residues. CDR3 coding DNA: TGTGCCTCACGAGGACAGGGGGCTTACAATGAGCAGTTCTTC. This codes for CASRGQGAYNEQFF. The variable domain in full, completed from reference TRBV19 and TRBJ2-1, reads DGGITQSPKYLFRKEGQNVTLSCEQNLNHDAMYWYRQDPGQGLRLIYYSQIVNDFQKGDIAEGYSVSREKKESFPLTVTSAQKNPTAFYLCASRGQGAYNEQFFGPGTRLTVL.

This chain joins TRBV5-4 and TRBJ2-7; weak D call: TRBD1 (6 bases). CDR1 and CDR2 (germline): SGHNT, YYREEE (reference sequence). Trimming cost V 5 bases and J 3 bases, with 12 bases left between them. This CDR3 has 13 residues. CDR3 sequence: CASRKTGFYEQYF. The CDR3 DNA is TGTGCCAGCAGAAAAACAGGGTTCTACGAGCAGTACTTC.

CDR3 loop: CASSLQGGNQPQHF. DNA of the CDR3: TGTGCCAGCAGCTTGCAGGGGGGCAATCAGCCCCAGCATTTT. The gene calls are TRBV5-6 and TRBJ1-5, with 7 positions matching TRBD1. CDR3 length equals 14 residues. Germline V lookup: CDR1 SGHDT, CDR2 YYEEEE. With 1 base clipped from V and 2 bases from J, the junction kept 0 bases outside the gene matches.

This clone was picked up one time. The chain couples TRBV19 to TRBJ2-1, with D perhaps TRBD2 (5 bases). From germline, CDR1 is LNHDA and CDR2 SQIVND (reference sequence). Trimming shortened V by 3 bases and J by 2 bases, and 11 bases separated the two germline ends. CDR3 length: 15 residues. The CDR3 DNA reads TGTGCCAGTAGTATGTCGGGAAGCCCCTACAATGAGCAGTTCTTC. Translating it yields CASSMSGSPYNEQFF.

CDR3 in amino acids: CASSNRGLDGYTF. CDR3 sequence (DNA): TGTGCCAGCAGTAATCGGGGACTGGATGGCTACACCTTC. This rearrangement joins TRBV27 to TRBJ1-2, with D possibly being TRBD1 (5 bases). Germline V gives CDR1 MNHEY, CDR2 SMNVEV (reference sequence). This CDR3 contains 13 residues. V lost 5 bases to trimming and J lost 6 bases, with 13 bases between them.

CDR3 in amino acids: CASSYRDSLTDTQYF. The CDR3 DNA is TGTGCCAGCAGCTACCGGGACAGTCTCACAGATACGCAGTATTTT. The rearrangement joins TRBV7-8 to TRBJ2-3, with TRBD1 matching 7 bases. The junction had 6 bases not matched to a gene; V was cut back by 4 bases and J by 2 bases. This CDR3 has 15 residues. CDR1 and CDR2 from the germline V gene are SGHVS and FQNEAQ. The complete variable domain, with remaining parts taken from reference TRBV7-8 and TRBJ2-3, reads GAGVSQSPRYKVAKRGQDVALRCDPISGHVSLFWYQQALGQGPEFLTYFQNEAQLDKSGLPSDRFFAERPEGSVSTLKIQRTQQEDSAVYLCASSYRDSLTDTQYFGPGTRLTVL.

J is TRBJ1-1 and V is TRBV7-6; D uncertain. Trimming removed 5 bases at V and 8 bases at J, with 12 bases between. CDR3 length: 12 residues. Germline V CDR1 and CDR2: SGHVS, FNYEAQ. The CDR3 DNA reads TGTGCCAGCAGCCGGTGGCAGTCCGAAGCTTTCTTT. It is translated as CASSRWQSEAFF.

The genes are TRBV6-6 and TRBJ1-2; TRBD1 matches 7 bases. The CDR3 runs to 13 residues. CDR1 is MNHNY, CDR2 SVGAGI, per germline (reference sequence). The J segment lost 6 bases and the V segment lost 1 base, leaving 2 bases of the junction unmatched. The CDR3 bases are TGTGCCAGCAGTTACTGGCAGGGGGATGGCTACACCTTC. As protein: CASSYWQGDGYTF.

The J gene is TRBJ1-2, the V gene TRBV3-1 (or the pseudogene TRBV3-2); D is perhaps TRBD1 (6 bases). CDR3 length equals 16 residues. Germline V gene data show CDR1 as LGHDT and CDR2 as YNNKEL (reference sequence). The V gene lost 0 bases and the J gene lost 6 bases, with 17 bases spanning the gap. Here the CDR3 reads CASSQDQGTVFNGYTF. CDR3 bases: TGTGCCAGCAGCCAAGATCAGGGGACCGTTTTTAATGGCTACACCTTC.

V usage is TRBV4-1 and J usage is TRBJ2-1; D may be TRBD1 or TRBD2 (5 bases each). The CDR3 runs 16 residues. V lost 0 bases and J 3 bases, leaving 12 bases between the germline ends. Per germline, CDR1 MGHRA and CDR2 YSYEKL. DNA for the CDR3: TGCGCCAGCAGCCAAGATCTGAGGGGCAACTACAATGAGCAGTTCTTC. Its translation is CASSQDLRGNYNEQFF.